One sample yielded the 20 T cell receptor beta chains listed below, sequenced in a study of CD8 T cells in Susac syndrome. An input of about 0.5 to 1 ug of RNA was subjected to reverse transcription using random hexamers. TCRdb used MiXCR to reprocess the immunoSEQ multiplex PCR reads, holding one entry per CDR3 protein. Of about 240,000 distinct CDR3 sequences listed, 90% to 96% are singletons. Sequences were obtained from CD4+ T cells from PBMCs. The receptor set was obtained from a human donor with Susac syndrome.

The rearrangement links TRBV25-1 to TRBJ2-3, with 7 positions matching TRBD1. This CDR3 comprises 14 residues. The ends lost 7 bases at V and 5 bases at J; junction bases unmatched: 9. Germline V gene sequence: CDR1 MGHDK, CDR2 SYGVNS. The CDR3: CASNLEGAGDTQYF. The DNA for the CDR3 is TGTGCCAGCAACTTAGAGGGGGCCGGAGATACGCAGTATTTT.

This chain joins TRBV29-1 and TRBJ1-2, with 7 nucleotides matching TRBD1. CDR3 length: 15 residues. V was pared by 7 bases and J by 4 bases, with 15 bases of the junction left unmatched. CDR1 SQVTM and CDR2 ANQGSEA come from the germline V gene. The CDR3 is CSAGGEGTSPYGYTF. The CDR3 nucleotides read TGCAGCGCAGGGGGTGAGGGAACCTCCCCCTATGGCTACACCTTC.

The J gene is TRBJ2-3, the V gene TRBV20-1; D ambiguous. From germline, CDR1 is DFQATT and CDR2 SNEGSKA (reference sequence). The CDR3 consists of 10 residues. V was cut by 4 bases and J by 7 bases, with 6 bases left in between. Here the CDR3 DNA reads TGCAGTGCTAAAGGTTATACGCAGTATTTT. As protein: CSAKGYTQYF.

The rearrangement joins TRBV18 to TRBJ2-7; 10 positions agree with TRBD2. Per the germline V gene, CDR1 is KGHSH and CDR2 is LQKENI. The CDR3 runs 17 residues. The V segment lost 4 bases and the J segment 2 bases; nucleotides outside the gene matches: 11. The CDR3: CASSRGATSGTTYEQYF. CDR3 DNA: TGTGCCAGCTCACGCGGGGCTACTAGCGGGACAACCTACGAGCAGTACTTC.

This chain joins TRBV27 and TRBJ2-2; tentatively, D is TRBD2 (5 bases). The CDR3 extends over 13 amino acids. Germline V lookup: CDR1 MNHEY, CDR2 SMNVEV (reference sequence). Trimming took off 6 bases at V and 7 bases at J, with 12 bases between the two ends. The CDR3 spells CASSRTRVGELFF. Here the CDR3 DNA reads TGTGCCAGCAGCCGTACGAGGGTCGGGGAGCTGTTTTTT.

The CDR3 region has the DNA TGCAGTGCCCCCCATGGCGGGGTTGGCACTGAAGCTTTCTTT. This sequence encodes CSAPHGGVGTEAFF. The V gene is TRBV20-1, the J gene TRBJ1-1; D unclear. Germline V gene data show CDR1 as DFQATT and CDR2 as SNEGSKA (reference sequence). V lost 6 bases to trimming and J lost 4 bases, with 18 bases between them. The CDR3 length is 14 residues.

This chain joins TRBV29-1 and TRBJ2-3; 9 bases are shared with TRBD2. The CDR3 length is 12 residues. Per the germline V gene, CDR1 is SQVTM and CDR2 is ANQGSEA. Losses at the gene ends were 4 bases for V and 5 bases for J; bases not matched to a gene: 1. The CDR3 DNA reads TGCAGCGTTGTAGCGGGAGAAGATACGCAGTATTTT. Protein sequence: CSVVAGEDTQYF.

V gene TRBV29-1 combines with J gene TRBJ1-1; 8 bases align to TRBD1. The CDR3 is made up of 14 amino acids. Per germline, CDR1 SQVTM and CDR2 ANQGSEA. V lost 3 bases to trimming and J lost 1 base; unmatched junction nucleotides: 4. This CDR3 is CSVEWGTGNTEAFF. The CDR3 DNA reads TGCAGCGTTGAGTGGGGGACAGGGAACACTGAAGCTTTCTTT.

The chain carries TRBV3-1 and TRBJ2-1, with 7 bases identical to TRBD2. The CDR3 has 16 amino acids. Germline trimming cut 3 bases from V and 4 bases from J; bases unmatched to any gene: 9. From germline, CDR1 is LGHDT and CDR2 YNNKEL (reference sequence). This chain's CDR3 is CASSHWSSGDYNEQFF. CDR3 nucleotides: TGTGCCAGCAGCCACTGGTCTAGCGGAGATTACAATGAGCAGTTCTTC.

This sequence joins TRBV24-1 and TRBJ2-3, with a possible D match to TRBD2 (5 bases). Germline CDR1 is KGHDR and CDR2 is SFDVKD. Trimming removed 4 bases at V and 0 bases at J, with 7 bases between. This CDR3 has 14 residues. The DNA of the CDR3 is TGTGCCACCAGTGACCCGGGAAGCACAGATACGCAGTATTTT. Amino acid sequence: CATSDPGSTDTQYF.

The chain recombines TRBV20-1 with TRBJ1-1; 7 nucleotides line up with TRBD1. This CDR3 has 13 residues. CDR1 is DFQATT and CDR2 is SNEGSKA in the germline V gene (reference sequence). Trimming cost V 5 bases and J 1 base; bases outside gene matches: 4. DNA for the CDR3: TGCAGTGCTCCGAGACAGGGGAACACTGAAGCTTTCTTT. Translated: CSAPRQGNTEAFF.

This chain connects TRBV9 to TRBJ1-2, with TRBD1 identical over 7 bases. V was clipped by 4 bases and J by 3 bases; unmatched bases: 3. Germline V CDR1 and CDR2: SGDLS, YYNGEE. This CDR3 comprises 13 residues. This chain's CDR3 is CASSQGEYYGYTF. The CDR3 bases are TGTGCCAGCAGCCAGGGGGAGTACTATGGCTACACCTTC.

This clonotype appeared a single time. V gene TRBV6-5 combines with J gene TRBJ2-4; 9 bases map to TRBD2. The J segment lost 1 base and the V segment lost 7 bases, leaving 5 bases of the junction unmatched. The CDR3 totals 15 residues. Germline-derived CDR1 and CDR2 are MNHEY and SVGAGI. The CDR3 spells CASKAGGKAKNIQYF. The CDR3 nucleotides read TGTGCCAGCAAGGCGGGAGGGAAGGCCAAAAACATTCAGTACTTC.

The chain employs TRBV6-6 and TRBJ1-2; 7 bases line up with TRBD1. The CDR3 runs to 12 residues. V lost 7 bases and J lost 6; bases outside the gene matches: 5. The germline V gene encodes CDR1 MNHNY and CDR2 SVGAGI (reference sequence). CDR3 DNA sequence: TGTGCCAGCACCTTACAGGGGAATGGCTACACCTTC. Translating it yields CASTLQGNGYTF.

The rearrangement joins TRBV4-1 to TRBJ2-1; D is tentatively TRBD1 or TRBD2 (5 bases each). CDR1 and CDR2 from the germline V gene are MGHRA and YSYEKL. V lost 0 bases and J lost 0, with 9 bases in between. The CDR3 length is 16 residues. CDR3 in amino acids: CASSQDPGASYNEQFF. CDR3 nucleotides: TGCGCCAGCAGCCAAGACCCCGGGGCCTCCTACAATGAGCAGTTCTTC.

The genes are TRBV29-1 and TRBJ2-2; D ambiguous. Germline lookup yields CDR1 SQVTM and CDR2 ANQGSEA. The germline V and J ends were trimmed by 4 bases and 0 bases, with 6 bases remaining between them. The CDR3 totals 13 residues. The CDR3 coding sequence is TGCAGCGTTGGAGGTGCGAACACCGGGGAGCTGTTTTTT. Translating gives CSVGGANTGELFF.

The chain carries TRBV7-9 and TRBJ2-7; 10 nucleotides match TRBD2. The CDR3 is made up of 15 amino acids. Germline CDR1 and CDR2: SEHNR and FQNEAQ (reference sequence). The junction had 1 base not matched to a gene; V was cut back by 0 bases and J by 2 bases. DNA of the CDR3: TGTGCCAGCAGCTTAGCTAGCGGGAGGACCTACGAGCAGTACTTC. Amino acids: CASSLASGRTYEQYF.

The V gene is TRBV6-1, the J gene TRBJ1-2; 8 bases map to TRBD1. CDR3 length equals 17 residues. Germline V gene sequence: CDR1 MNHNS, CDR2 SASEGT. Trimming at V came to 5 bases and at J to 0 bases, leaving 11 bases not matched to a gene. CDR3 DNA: TGTGCCAGCAGTACGCGGCCAGGGGGCGTTGCTAACTATGGCTACACCTTC. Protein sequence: CASSTRPGGVANYGYTF.

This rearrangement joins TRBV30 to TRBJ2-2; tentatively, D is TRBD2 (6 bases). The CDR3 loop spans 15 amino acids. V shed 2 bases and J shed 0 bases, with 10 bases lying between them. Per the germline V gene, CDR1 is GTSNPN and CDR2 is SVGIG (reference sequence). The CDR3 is CAWSTGRTNTGELFF. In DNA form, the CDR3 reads TGTGCCTGGAGTACCGGGAGAACGAACACCGGGGAGCTGTTTTTT.

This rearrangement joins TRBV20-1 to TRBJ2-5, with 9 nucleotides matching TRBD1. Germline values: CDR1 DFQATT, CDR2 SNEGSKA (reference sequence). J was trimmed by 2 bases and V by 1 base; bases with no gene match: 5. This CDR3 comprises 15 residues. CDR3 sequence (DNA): TGCAGTGCTAGAGCATTGGGACAGGGACAAGAGACCCAGTACTTC. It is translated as CSARALGQGQETQYF.